This T cell receptor beta chain was identified during a study of regulatory T cells in long-lasting Graves disease. CDR1 SGHTA and CDR2 FQGTGA come from the germline V gene. The CDR3 contains 16 residues. J gave up 4 bases and V 0 bases, and 3 bases lay outside the gene matches. This clonotype was observed at least ten times. Stated time point: newly diagnosed GD, antithyroid drugs for less than 3 months. Making the TCR library involved RNA that had been extracted from PBMCs. iRepertoire HTBI primers and Arm-PCR of CDR3 regions built TCR beta libraries. MiXCR, run by TCRdb on the multiplex PCR reads, gives a single entry per CDR3 protein. The table lists around 450,000 distinct CDR3 sequences, roughly 16% of them singletons. The same sample was also used in a study of T cells in Graves' hyperthyroidism and ophthalmopathy.

The receptor comes from a man in his forties or fifties with Graves disease. The V call is TRBV7-3, the J call TRBJ2-1; 10 positions agree with TRBD2. This sample comprised peripheral blood mononuclear cells (PBMCs), obtained at new diagnosis, from a patient treated with antithyroid drugs. The CDR3 sequence is CASSLTLAGVYNEQFF. The CDR3 nucleotides read TGTGCCAGCAGCTTAACCCTAGCGGGAGTGTACAATGAGCAGTTCTTC.